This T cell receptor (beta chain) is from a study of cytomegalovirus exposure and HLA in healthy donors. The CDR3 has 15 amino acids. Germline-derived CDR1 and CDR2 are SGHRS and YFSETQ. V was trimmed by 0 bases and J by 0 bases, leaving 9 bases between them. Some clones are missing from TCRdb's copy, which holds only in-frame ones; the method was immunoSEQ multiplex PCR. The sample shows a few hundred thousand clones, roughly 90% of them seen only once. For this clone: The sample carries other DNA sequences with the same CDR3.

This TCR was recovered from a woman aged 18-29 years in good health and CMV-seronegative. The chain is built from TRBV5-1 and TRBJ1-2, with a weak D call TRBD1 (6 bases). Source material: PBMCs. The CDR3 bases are TGCGCCAGCAGCTTGGCCGGGGGGCCTAACTATGGCTACACCTTC. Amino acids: CASSLAGGPNYGYTF.